These 12 T cell receptor beta chains originate from one sample sequenced in a study of control samples from healthy donors and cancer patients. Assay used: immunoSEQ multiplex PCR; TCRdb lists only in-frame clones, some missing. Here the sample spans 70,000 to 80,000 clones, roughly 87% being singletons. Sequencing was performed on blood. The receptors come from a woman aged 50 to 65 in good health.

J is TRBJ1-1 and V is TRBV11-1; 7 nucleotides match TRBD1. Looked up from germline, CDR1 is SGHAT and CDR2 is FQDESV (reference sequence). The CDR3 has 13 residues. V shed 6 bases and J 4 bases; nucleotides not matched to a gene: 5. The CDR3 sequence: CASSYGTATEAFF. For the CDR3, the DNA is TGTGCCAGCAGTTACGGGACAGCCACTGAAGCTTTCTTT.

The chain is built from TRBV9 and TRBJ2-7; 8 positions match TRBD2. Germline trimming cut 3 bases from V and 2 bases from J; bases unmatched to any gene: 10. This CDR3 is built from 16 residues. Germline CDR1 reads SGDLS; CDR2 reads YYNGEE. The CDR3 loop reads CASSDRASGWTYEQYF. In DNA form, the CDR3 reads TGTGCCAGCAGCGACAGAGCTAGCGGGTGGACCTACGAGCAGTACTTC. Complete variable domain (other parts from reference TRBV9 and TRBJ2-7): DSGVTQTPKHLITATGQRVTLRCSPRSGDLSVYWYQQSLDQGLQFLIQYYNGEERAKGNILERFSAQQFPDLHSELNLSSLELGDSALYFCASSDRASGWTYEQYFGPGTRLTVT.

The chain combines TRBV2 with TRBJ1-1; the D is unclear. Germline-derived CDR1 and CDR2 are SNHLY and FYNNEI. This CDR3 spans 12 amino acids. With 8 bases removed from V and 8 bases from J, the gap between germline ends came to 15 bases. CDR3 DNA: TGTGCCAGCTGGGGAGAAACCTCAGAAGCTTTCTTT. Translated: CASWGETSEAFF.

The V and J genes are TRBV5-1 and TRBJ2-5; 9 bases line up with TRBD1. Trimming took 4 bases from V and 0 from J; bases not matched to a gene: 4. CDR1 SGHRS and CDR2 YFSETQ come from the germline V gene. This CDR3 is built from 15 residues. The CDR3 DNA is TGCGCCAGCAGCGAAGACAGGGGGTACCAAGAGACCCAGTACTTC. It translates to CASSEDRGYQETQYF.

This chain links TRBV19 with TRBJ2-2; D is perhaps TRBD2 (6 bases). The CDR3 consists of 15 residues. V lost 5 bases and J lost 7, with 17 bases in between. The V gene's germline CDR1 is LNHDA and CDR2 SQIVND (reference sequence). CDR3 in DNA: TGTGCCAGTAGTTTAACGGGAGTAGAGAGCGGGGAGCTGTTTTTT. The encoded protein is CASSLTGVESGELFF.

The rearrangement joins TRBV7-2 to TRBJ2-2; 14 nucleotides align to TRBD2. CDR1 and CDR2 from the germline V gene are SGHTA and FQGNSA. Trimming removed 4 bases from V and 8 bases from J; junction bases left unmatched: 6. The CDR3 has 16 amino acids. As DNA, the CDR3 is TGTGCCAGCAGCTCTGGACTAGCGGGAGGATGGGGGGAGCTGTTTTTT. Protein product: CASSSGLAGGWGELFF.

This clone has just one count. The same CDR3 is also encoded by other DNA sequences in this sample. The chain joins TRBV27 to TRBJ1-1; D is unresolved. This CDR3 region has 14 residues. Trimming pared 0 bases from V and 4 bases from J, leaving 9 bases between. The germline CDR1 and CDR2 sequences are MNHEY and SMNVEV (reference sequence). CDR3 sequence (DNA): TGTGCCAGCAGTTTATCGCGGGTGGGCACTGAAGCTTTCTTT. This encodes CASSLSRVGTEAFF.

The rearrangement uses TRBV10-1 and TRBJ2-2; D unresolved. V dropped 9 bases and J dropped 7 bases, with 3 bases sitting between them. Germline V CDR1 and CDR2: WNHNN, SYGVQD (reference sequence). The CDR3 sequence is 9 residues long. CDR3 in amino acids: CARCGELFF. The DNA of the CDR3 is TGCGCCAGATGCGGGGAGCTGTTTTTT.

The chain employs TRBV29-1 and TRBJ2-3; possibly TRBD2 for D (5 bases). Trimming shortened V by 3 bases and J by 0 bases, and 10 bases separated the two germline ends. CDR3 length: 14 residues. The germline CDR1 and CDR2 sequences are SQVTM and ANQGSEA. CDR3 DNA sequence: TGCAGCGTTGACGGTAGCGCAAGCACAGATACGCAGTATTTT. Its protein is CSVDGSASTDTQYF.

The chain recombines TRBV27 with TRBJ1-5; D not certain. The CDR3 has 12 amino acids. From germline, CDR1 is MNHEY and CDR2 SMNVEV (reference sequence). V shed 7 bases and J shed 2 bases, with 6 bases lying between them. The CDR3 is CASKGGNQPQHF. CDR3 coding DNA: TGTGCCAGCAAGGGAGGCAATCAGCCCCAGCATTTT.

The chain employs TRBV5-5 and TRBJ2-7; 11 nucleotides match TRBD2. The CDR3 has 15 amino acids. The germline V gene encodes CDR1 SGHKS and CDR2 YYEKEE (reference sequence). With V trimmed by 1 base and J by 3 bases, 3 bases remained unmatched. CDR3 amino acids: CASSLIAGGGYEQYF. CDR3 sequence (DNA): TGTGCCAGCAGCTTGATAGCGGGAGGGGGCTACGAGCAGTACTTC.

The chain recombines TRBV6-5 with TRBJ2-7; D possibly uses TRBD1 or TRBD2 (5 bases each). V dropped 5 bases and J dropped 6 bases, with 14 bases sitting between them. The germline V gene encodes CDR1 MNHEY and CDR2 SVGAGI. There are 13 residues in the CDR3. DNA of the CDR3: TGTGCCAGCAGTAGGGACCAGGGAAGCGAGCAGTACTTC. Translation: CASSRDQGSEQYF.